Each of the 17 T cell receptor beta chains below was sequenced from the same sample in a study. TCRdb ran MiXCR on the 5' RACE reads and lists one entry per CDR3 protein. Among under 45,000 distinct CDR3 sequences listed, approximately 31% were seen once. The specimen sequenced was tumor-infiltrating memory CD4+ T cells sorted from the breast tumor. Described subset: memory CD4+ T cells, CD4+CD45RO+CD25-. These receptors all come from a female donor with breast cancer.

The chain recombines TRBV18 with TRBJ1-2, with 9 positions matching TRBD1. The CDR3 is made up of 14 amino acids. V was pared by 6 bases and J by 3 bases, with 5 bases of the junction left unmatched. Germline V lookup: CDR1 KGHSH, CDR2 LQKENI. This chain's CDR3 is CASSRDRADYGYTF. The CDR3 coding sequence is TGTGCCAGCTCCAGGGACAGGGCCGACTATGGCTACACCTTC.

The V call is TRBV9, the J call TRBJ2-7; 8 bases map to TRBD2. With V trimmed by 4 bases and J by 3 bases, 12 bases remained unmatched. Germline V gene sequence: CDR1 SGDLS, CDR2 YYNGEE. The CDR3 spans 16 residues. The DNA for the CDR3 is TGTGCCAGCAGCACCCCCGGGGGGGCTCCCTTCTACGAGCAGTACTTC. Its translation: CASSTPGGAPFYEQYF.

The V call is TRBV12-3 or TRBV12-4, the J call TRBJ2-7, with D perhaps matching TRBD2 (7 bases). Trimming shortened V by 3 bases and J by 1 base, and 13 bases separated the two germline ends. This CDR3 has 15 amino acids. The CDR3 loop reads CASSFGGQMSYEQYF. The CDR3 region has the DNA TGTGCCAGCAGTTTCGGGGGGCAGATGTCCTACGAGCAGTACTTC.

V gene TRBV7-2 combines with J gene TRBJ2-3; 8 bases are shared with TRBD1. With V trimmed by 5 bases and J by 12 bases, 13 bases remained unmatched. There are 14 residues in the CDR3. The germline V gene encodes CDR1 SGHTA and CDR2 FQGNSA. CDR3 nucleotide sequence: TGTGCCAGCAGCCCCAGGGGGCAGCGAGAGACCCAGTATTTT. Amino acid sequence: CASSPRGQRETQYF.

In DNA, the CDR3 is TGCAGTGCTAGAGATTGGTCGAGCGGGACCTCCTACGAGCAGTACTTC. Protein product: CSARDWSSGTSYEQYF. This chain links TRBV20-1 with TRBJ2-7, with 7 bases fitting TRBD2. The germline CDR1 and CDR2 sequences are DFQATT and SNEGSKA (reference sequence). Trimming at V came to 0 bases and at J to 0 bases, leaving 8 bases not matched to a gene. The CDR3 contains 16 residues.

The rearrangement uses TRBV3-1 and TRBJ2-1; 9 nucleotides align to TRBD2. Looked up from germline, CDR1 is LGHDT and CDR2 is YNNKEL (reference sequence). V shed 2 bases, J shed 7 bases, and the junction held 6 bases outside the gene matches. This CDR3 has 15 residues. CDR3 nucleotides: TGTGCCAGCAGCCAACGCGGGAGGGCTTCGAATGAGCAGTTCTTC. It encodes CASSQRGRASNEQFF.

The chain links TRBV27 to TRBJ2-7; a weak D match, TRBD1 (6 bases). V was shortened by 4 bases and J by 2 bases, with 15 bases between the two germline ends. Germline values: CDR1 MNHEY, CDR2 SMNVEV (reference sequence). This CDR3 has 15 residues. Written as DNA, the CDR3 is TGTGCCAGCAGTTCTCGTGGGGGCGGCCCCTACGAGCAGTACTTC. Its protein is CASSSRGGGPYEQYF.

This clonotype was seen at least ten times. This rearrangement joins TRBV29-1 to TRBJ1-4, with D unresolved. The CDR3 has 12 residues. The V end lost 6 bases, the J end lost 8 bases, and 13 bases lay between the germline ends. The germline V gene has CDR1 SQVTM and CDR2 ANQGSEA. The CDR3 reads CSVGLRGEKLFF. The CDR3 DNA is TGCAGCGTGGGGTTAAGAGGGGAAAAACTGTTTTTT. Filled out from reference TRBV29-1 and TRBJ1-4, the complete variable domain reads SAVISQKPSRDICQRGTSLTIQCQVDSQVTMMFWYRQQPGQSLTLIATANQGSEATYESGFVIDKFPISRPNLTFSTLTVSNMSPEDSSIYLCSVGLRGEKLFFGSGTQLSVL.

The chain uses TRBV9 and TRBJ2-1; 7 bases are shared with TRBD2. The CDR3 extends over 15 amino acids. J lost 2 bases, V lost 2 bases, and 4 bases had no gene match. The germline V gene has CDR1 SGDLS and CDR2 YYNGEE. CDR3 coding DNA: TGTGCCAGCAGCGTTGGCGGGAGAACCTACAATGAGCAGTTCTTC. It translates to CASSVGGRTYNEQFF.

In the case of this clonotype: Possible read error: a much larger clone is one base away. This chain uses TRBV12-3 or TRBV12-4 with TRBJ1-2, with 7 bases that match TRBD1. The CDR3 is made up of 13 amino acids. CDR3 protein: CVSSTGTAYGYTF. The CDR3 DNA reads TGTGTCAGCAGTACAGGGACAGCCTATGGCTACACCTTC.

Only a few counts were recorded for this clonotype. V usage is TRBV12-3 or TRBV12-4 and J usage is TRBJ2-5, with 9 bases aligning to TRBD1. The CDR3 loop spans 14 amino acids. Losses at the gene ends were 7 bases for V and 5 bases for J; bases not matched to a gene: 8. CDR3 protein: CASTQGQGQETQYF. The CDR3 bases are TGTGCCAGCACTCAGGGACAGGGCCAGGAGACCCAGTACTTC.

This clonotype showed up many times. This chain links TRBV6-5 with TRBJ2-7, with unresolved D. Per the germline V gene, CDR1 is MNHEY and CDR2 is SVGAGI. The V end was cut by 3 bases, the J end by 5 bases, with 11 bases between. This CDR3 is 13 amino acids long. CDR3 nucleotides: TGTGCCAGCAGTTATGGAAAAAGGGACGAGCAGTACTTC. As protein: CASSYGKRDEQYF.

This clonotype was observed many times. V is TRBV5-1 and J is TRBJ1-1; tentative D call: TRBD1 (6 bases). The CDR3 totals 14 residues. V lost 4 bases, J lost 4 bases, and 14 bases lay in between. Germline V gene data show CDR1 as SGHRS and CDR2 as YFSETQ. CDR3: CASSPGGAGTEAFF. The CDR3 nucleotides are TGCGCCAGCAGCCCCGGGGGGGCAGGCACTGAAGCTTTCTTT.

Only a few counts were recorded for this clonotype. The V gene is TRBV12-3 or TRBV12-4, the J gene TRBJ2-3, with D unresolved. The CDR3 consists of 13 residues. The V end was cut by 1 base, the J end by 4 bases, with 6 bases between. The CDR3 DNA follows: TGTGCCAGCAGTTTAGAGGACGCAGATACGCAGTATTTT. The encoded protein is CASSLEDADTQYF.

This chain's CDR3 is CATSDLAGQGAKAGELFF. CDR3 in DNA: TGTGCCACCAGTGATTTGGCGGGACAGGGGGCGAAAGCCGGGGAGCTGTTTTTT. The chain uses TRBV24-1 and TRBJ2-2; 12 nucleotides align to TRBD1. The CDR3 has 18 residues. CDR1 is KGHDR and CDR2 is SFDVKD in the germline V gene. V trimming: 0 bases; J trimming: 6 bases; junction bases outside the gene matches: 7.

The rearrangement joins TRBV4-1 to TRBJ1-2; 7 bases fit TRBD1. The CDR3 runs to 15 residues. The V gene end was trimmed by 2 bases and the J gene end by 8 bases; junction bases not matched to a gene: 11. CDR1 MGHRA and CDR2 YSYEKL come from the germline V gene. DNA for the CDR3: TGCGCCAGCAGCCAACATCTGAAGGGGGCGCGGGGCTACACCTTC. Protein product: CASSQHLKGARGYTF.

This clonotype was seen many times. Written as DNA, the CDR3 is TGTGCCATCAGTGAGTCCCCGTGGGGGACAAACACCGGGGAGCTGTTTTTT. Protein sequence: CAISESPWGTNTGELFF. This chain uses TRBV10-3 with TRBJ2-2, with D tentatively TRBD1 (6 bases). Germline V gene sequence: CDR1 ENHRY, CDR2 SYGVKD. V lost 0 bases, J lost 2 bases, and 13 bases lay in between. The CDR3 spans 17 residues.